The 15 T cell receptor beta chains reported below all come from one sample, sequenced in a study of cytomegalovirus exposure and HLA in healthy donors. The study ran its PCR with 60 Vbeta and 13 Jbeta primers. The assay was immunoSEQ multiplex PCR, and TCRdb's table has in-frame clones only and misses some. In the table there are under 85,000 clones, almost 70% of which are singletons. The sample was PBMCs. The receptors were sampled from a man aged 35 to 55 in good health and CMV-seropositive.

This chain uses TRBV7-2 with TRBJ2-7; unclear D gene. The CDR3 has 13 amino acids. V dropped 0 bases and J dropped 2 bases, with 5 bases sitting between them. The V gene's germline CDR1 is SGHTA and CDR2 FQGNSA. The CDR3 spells CASSLAAPYEQYF. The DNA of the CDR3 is TGTGCCAGCAGCTTAGCGGCCCCCTACGAGCAGTACTTC.

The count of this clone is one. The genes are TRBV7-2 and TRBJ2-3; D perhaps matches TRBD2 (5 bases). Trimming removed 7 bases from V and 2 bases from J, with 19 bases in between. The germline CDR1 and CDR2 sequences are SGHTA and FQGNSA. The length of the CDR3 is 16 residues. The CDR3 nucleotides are TGTGCCAGCACTCGCCGACGAGGGTCTAACACAGATACGCAGTATTTT. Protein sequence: CASTRRRGSNTDTQYF.

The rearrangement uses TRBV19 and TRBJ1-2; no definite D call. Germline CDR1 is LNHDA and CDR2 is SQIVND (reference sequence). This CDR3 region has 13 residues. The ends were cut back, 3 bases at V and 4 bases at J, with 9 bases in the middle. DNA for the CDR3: TGTGCCAGTAGTATCCACAGTCGCTATGGCTACACCTTC. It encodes CASSIHSRYGYTF.

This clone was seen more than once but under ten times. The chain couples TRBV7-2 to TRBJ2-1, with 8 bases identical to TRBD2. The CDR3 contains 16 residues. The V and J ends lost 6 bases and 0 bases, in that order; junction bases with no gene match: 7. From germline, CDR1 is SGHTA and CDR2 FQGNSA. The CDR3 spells CASRSLSGISYNEQFF. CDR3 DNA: TGTGCCAGCAGAAGTCTTAGCGGGATCTCCTACAATGAGCAGTTCTTC.

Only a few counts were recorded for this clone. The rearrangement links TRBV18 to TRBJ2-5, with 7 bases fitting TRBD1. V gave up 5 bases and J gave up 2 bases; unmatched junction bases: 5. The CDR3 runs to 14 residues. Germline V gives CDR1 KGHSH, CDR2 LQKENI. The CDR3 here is CASSKDRLQETQYF. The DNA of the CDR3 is TGTGCCAGCTCAAAGGACAGGCTACAAGAGACCCAGTACTTC.

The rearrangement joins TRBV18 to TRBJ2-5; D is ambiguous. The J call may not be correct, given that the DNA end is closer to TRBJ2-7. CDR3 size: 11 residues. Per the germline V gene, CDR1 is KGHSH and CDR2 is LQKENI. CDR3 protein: CASSGSLEQYF. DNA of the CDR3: TGTGCCAGCTCGGGCTCTCTCGAGCAGTACTTC.

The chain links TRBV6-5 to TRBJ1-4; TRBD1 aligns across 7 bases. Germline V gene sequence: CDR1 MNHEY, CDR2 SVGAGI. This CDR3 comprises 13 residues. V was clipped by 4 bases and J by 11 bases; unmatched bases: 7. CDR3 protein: CASSLGGAGKLFF. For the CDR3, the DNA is TGTGCCAGCAGTTTAGGGGGCGCGGGTAAACTGTTTTTT.

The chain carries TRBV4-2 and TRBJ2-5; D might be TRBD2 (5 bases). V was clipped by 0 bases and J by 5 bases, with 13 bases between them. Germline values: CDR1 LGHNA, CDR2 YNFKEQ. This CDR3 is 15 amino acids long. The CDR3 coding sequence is TGTGCCAGCAGCCAAGATCGAGGAAGGGAGGAGACCCAGTACTTC. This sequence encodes CASSQDRGREETQYF.

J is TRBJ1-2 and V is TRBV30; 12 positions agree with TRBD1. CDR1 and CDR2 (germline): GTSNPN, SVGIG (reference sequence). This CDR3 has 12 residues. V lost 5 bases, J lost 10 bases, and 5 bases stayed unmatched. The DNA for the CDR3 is TGTGCCTGGGGGGACAGGGGGCGAATCTACACCTTC. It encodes CAWGDRGRIYTF.

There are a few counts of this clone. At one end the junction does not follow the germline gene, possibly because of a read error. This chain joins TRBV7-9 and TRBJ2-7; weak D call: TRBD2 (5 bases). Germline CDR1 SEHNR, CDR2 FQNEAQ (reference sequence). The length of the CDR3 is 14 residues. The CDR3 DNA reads TGTGCCAGCAGCTTGGACGGCTACGGGCACGACGGGGACTTC. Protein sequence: CASSLDGYGHDGDF.

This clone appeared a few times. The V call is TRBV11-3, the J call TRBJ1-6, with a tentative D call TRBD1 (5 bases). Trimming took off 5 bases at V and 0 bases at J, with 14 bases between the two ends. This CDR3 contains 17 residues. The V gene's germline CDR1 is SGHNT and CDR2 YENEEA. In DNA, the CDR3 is TGTGCCAGCAGCATAGCGGTGACAGACTCCTATAATTCACCCCTCCACTTT. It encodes CASSIAVTDSYNSPLHF.

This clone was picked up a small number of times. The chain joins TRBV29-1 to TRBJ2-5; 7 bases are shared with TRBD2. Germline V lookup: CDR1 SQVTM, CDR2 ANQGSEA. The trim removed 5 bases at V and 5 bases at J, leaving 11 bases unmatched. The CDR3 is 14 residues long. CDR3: CSVQRRENYETQYF. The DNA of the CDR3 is TGCAGCGTTCAAAGGCGGGAGAACTATGAGACCCAGTACTTC.

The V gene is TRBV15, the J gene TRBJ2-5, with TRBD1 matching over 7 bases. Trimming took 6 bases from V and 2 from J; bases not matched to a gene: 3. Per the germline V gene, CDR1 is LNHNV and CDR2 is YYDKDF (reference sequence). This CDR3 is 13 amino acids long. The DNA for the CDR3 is TGTGCCACCAGAAAGGGACAGCAAGAGACCCAGTACTTC. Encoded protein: CATRKGQQETQYF.

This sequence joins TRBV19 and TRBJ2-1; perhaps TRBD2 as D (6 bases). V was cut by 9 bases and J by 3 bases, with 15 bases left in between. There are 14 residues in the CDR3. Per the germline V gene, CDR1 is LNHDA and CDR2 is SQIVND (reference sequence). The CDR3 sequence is CASTSSEVYNEQFF. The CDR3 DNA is TGTGCCAGCACTTCTAGCGAGGTCTACAATGAGCAGTTCTTC.

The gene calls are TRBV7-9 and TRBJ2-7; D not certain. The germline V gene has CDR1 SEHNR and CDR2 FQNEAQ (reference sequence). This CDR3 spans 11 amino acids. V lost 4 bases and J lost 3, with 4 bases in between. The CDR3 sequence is CASSSLYEQYF. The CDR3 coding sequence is TGTGCCAGCAGCTCCCTCTACGAGCAGTACTTC.